This TCR beta chain was found in a study of cytomegalovirus exposure and HLA in healthy donors. J gave up 3 bases and V 6 bases, and 3 bases lay outside the gene matches. The germline V gene has CDR1 MDHEN and CDR2 SYDVKM. This CDR3 region has 15 residues. The PCR had 60 Vbeta and 13 Jbeta primers. The data were produced by immunoSEQ multiplex PCR, yet TCRdb's version contains in-frame clones alone and is incomplete. Of around 130,000 clones in the sample, around 80% were seen once. Sequencing input: PBMCs. The source is a woman between 18 and 30 years old in good health and CMV-seropositive. V gene TRBV28 combines with J gene TRBJ1-6, with 9 nucleotides matching TRBD1. CDR3 protein: CASRGTGIYNSPLHF. The CDR3 DNA follows: TGTGCCAGCAGAGGGACAGGGATCTATAATTCACCCCTCCACTTT. Based on the CDR3 plus reference TRBV28 and TRBJ1-6, the full variable domain is DVKVTQSSRYLVKRTGEKVFLECVQDMDHENMFWYRQDPGLGLRLIYFSYDVKMKEKGDIPEGYSVSREKKERFSLILESASTNQTSMYLCASRGTGIYNSPLHFGNGTRLTVT.